Listed here are 4 T cell receptor beta chains from one sample, sequenced in a study of blood T cell repertoires in COVID-19. Libraries were prepared by immunoSEQ multiplex PCR; TCRdb keeps only in-frame clonotypes and omits some of them. Seen here are 200,000 to 250,000 clones, 80% observed once, and the top ten hold about 4.5%. Input material: PBMCs or T cells enriched from blood (not recorded which). The receptors come from a young man with acute COVID-19.

The chain employs TRBV19 and TRBJ2-5, with TRBD2 matching over 12 bases. Unmatched junction bases numbered 4, after V lost 6 bases and J lost 2 bases. The germline V gene has CDR1 LNHDA and CDR2 SQIVND (reference sequence). This CDR3 has 15 residues. The CDR3 DNA is TGTGCCAGTAGCGGACTAGCGGGGATTCAAGAGACCCAGTACTTC. The encoded protein is CASSGLAGIQETQYF.

V is TRBV18 and J is TRBJ1-4; D is unclear. CDR3 length: 14 amino acids. CDR1 and CDR2 from the germline V gene are KGHSH and LQKENI. The ends were cut back, 2 bases at V and 8 bases at J, with 12 bases in the middle. The CDR3 here is CASSPERTYEKLFF. The CDR3 bases are TGTGCCAGCTCACCAGAGCGTACCTACGAAAAACTGTTTTTT.

The chain recombines TRBV2 with TRBJ1-6; D possibly corresponds to TRBD1 (5 bases). The CDR3 extends over 11 amino acids. The germline CDR1 and CDR2 sequences are SNHLY and FYNNEI. V was cut by 4 bases and J by 13 bases, with 8 bases left in between. The CDR3 DNA reads as TGTGCCAGCAGTGTGGGGGGGCCCCTCCACTTT. Translated: CASSVGGPLHF.

This clone was seen only a few times. The V and J genes are TRBV2 and TRBJ2-3, with 10 bases matching TRBD1. CDR3 length: 14 amino acids. The germline gives CDR1 SNHLY, CDR2 FYNNEI. J gave up 5 bases and V 8 bases, and 7 bases lay outside the gene matches. The CDR3 sequence: CASLRDRGGDTQYF. The DNA for the CDR3 is TGTGCCAGCCTGAGGGACAGGGGAGGAGATACGCAGTATTTT.